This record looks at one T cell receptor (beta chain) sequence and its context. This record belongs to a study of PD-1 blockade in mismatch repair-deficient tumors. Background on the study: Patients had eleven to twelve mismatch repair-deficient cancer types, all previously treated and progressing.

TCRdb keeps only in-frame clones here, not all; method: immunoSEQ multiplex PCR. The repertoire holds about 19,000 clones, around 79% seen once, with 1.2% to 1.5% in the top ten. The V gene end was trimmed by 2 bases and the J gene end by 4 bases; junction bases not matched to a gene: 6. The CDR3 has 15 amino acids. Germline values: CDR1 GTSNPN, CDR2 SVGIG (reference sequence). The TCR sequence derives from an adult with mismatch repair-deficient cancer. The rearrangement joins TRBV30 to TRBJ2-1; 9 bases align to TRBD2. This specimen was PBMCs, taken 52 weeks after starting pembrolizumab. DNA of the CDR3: TGTGCCTGGAGTATAGGTAGCGGGAGTTACAATGAGCAGTTCTTC. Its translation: CAWSIGSGSYNEQFF. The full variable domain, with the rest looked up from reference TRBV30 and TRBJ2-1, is SQTIHQWPATLVQPVGSPLSLECTVEGTSNPNLYWYRQAAGRGLQLLFYSVGIGQISSEVPQNLSASRPQDRQFILSSKKLLLSDSGFYLCAWSIGSGSYNEQFFGPGTRLTVL.